This entry lists 17 T cell receptor beta chains sequenced from one sample in a study of blood T cell repertoires in COVID-19. Using immunoSEQ multiplex PCR, the repertoire was profiled, and TCRdb retains in-frame clones only, with some absent. Of roughly 230,000 clones in the sample, roughly 85% are singletons; the top ten hold about 6.2%. Sequenced sample: PBMCs or T cells enriched from blood (not recorded which). The source is a woman aged 50 to 65 who had been exposed to COVID-19.

The J gene is TRBJ2-1, the V gene TRBV24-1; 10 bases map to TRBD1. The CDR3 spans 15 residues. The V gene's germline CDR1 is KGHDR and CDR2 SFDVKD. V lost 5 bases and J lost 8; bases outside the gene matches: 8. CDR3 sequence: CATSVSGTGVDEQFF. DNA for the CDR3: TGTGCCACCAGTGTTTCCGGGACAGGGGTAGATGAGCAGTTCTTC.

The V gene is TRBV3-1 (or the pseudogene TRBV3-2), the J gene TRBJ2-7; TRBD2 matches at 7 bases. Germline CDR1 is LGHDT and CDR2 is YNNKEL (reference sequence). The ends lost 4 bases at V and 1 base at J; junction bases unmatched: 10. The CDR3 consists of 16 residues. The CDR3 sequence: CASSPPRAGVSYEQYF. CDR3 nucleotides: TGTGCCAGCAGCCCCCCTCGGGCGGGGGTTTCCTACGAGCAGTACTTC.

There are a few counts of this clone. The V gene is TRBV3-1 (or the pseudogene TRBV3-2), the J gene TRBJ2-1; 8 bases are a match to TRBD1. CDR1 and CDR2 from the germline V gene are LGHDT and YNNKEL (reference sequence). Trimming at V came to 1 base and at J to 5 bases, leaving 4 bases not matched to a gene. The CDR3 loop spans 15 amino acids. The CDR3 loop reads CASSQGQGANNEQFF. The CDR3 region has the DNA TGTGCCAGCAGCCAAGGGCAGGGGGCCAACAATGAGCAGTTCTTC.

V gene TRBV12-5 combines with J gene TRBJ1-1; D may be TRBD1 (6 bases). The germline V and J ends were trimmed by 7 bases and 6 bases, with 15 bases remaining between them. Germline V gene sequence: CDR1 LGHNT, CDR2 FRNRAP. CDR3 length: 13 amino acids. The CDR3 nucleotides are TGTGCTAGTGCCGTGGGGGCAGGCGCTGAAGCTTTCTTT. It is translated as CASAVGAGAEAFF.

The chain combines TRBV6-5 with TRBJ2-3; D may be TRBD2 (6 bases). This CDR3 comprises 15 residues. Deletions cut 6 bases from V and 4 bases from J, with 17 bases between. Per germline, CDR1 MNHEY and CDR2 SVGAGI. This CDR3 reads CASRKLGERADTQYF. CDR3 bases: TGTGCCAGCAGAAAACTCGGGGAGCGGGCAGATACGCAGTATTTT.

The chain links TRBV7-7 to TRBJ2-2; maybe TRBD1 (6 bases). The CDR3 totals 14 residues. The germline gives CDR1 SSHAT, CDR2 FNYEAQ (reference sequence). V was clipped by 5 bases and J by 5 bases, with 12 bases between them. The CDR3 here is CASSQFQGTGELFF. The CDR3 region has the DNA TGTGCCAGCAGCCAATTCCAGGGGACCGGGGAGCTGTTTTTT.

The chain combines TRBV7-2 with TRBJ1-2, with TRBD1 as a possible D gene (6 bases). The V end lost 5 bases, the J end lost 7 bases, and 20 bases lay between the germline ends. This CDR3 has 15 amino acids. CDR1 and CDR2 from the germline V gene are SGHTA and FQGNSA. The CDR3 DNA reads TGTGCCAGCAGCCCCTTCGCCAGGGGCGGTAGTGGCTACACCTTC. It is translated as CASSPFARGGSGYTF.

The sample holds one count of this clone. The V gene is TRBV7-8, the J gene TRBJ1-5; maybe TRBD1 (6 bases). The CDR3 has 13 residues. V was cut by 5 bases and J by 7 bases, with 12 bases left in between. Germline-derived CDR1 and CDR2 are SGHVS and FQNEAQ. The CDR3: CASSTRGNQPQHF. The DNA for the CDR3 is TGTGCCAGCAGCACCAGGGGTAACCAGCCCCAGCATTTT. The whole variable domain, filled in from reference TRBV7-8 and TRBJ1-5, reads GAGVSQSPRYKVAKRGQDVALRCDPISGHVSLFWYQQALGQGPEFLTYFQNEAQLDKSGLPSDRFFAERPEGSVSTLKIQRTQQEDSAVYLCASSTRGNQPQHFGDGTRLSIL.

This chain uses TRBV6-2 or TRBV6-3 with TRBJ2-2; TRBD2 matches 11 bases. J lost 4 bases, V lost 5 bases, and 12 bases had no gene match. This CDR3 spans 18 amino acids. CDR1 is MNHEY and CDR2 is SVGEGT in the germline V gene. CDR3 sequence: CASSASLAGVLRTGELFF. CDR3 in DNA: TGTGCCAGCAGTGCCTCACTAGCGGGGGTTCTCCGCACCGGGGAGCTGTTTTTT.

The genes are TRBV11-2 and TRBJ1-2; D unclear. Trimming left V 0 bases short and J 1 base short, with 9 bases between. Germline CDR1 is SGHAT and CDR2 is FQNNGV. CDR3 length equals 15 residues. The CDR3 here is CASSLEFGINYGYTF. The CDR3 nucleotides are TGTGCCAGCAGCTTAGAATTCGGGATTAACTATGGCTACACCTTC.

With respect to this clone: An end of the junction differs from the germline gene, which may be a read error. This chain uses TRBV12-3 or TRBV12-4 with TRBJ1-2; 12 bases match TRBD1. The CDR3 totals 13 residues. The CDR3 region is CASTPGTGGATQF. In DNA form, the CDR3 reads TGTGCCAGCACCCCCGGGACAGGGGGCGCGACTCAGTTC.

The chain uses TRBV11-2 and TRBJ1-2, with a possible D match to TRBD1 (5 bases). The germline V and J ends were trimmed by 1 base and 8 bases, with 14 bases remaining between them. The CDR3 extends over 14 amino acids. Germline CDR1 is SGHAT and CDR2 is FQNNGV. Written as DNA, the CDR3 is TGTGCCAGCAGCTTAGGTCTAGGGACTGGAGGCTACACCTTC. Translated: CASSLGLGTGGYTF.

This clone was seen more than once but under ten times. V usage is TRBV9 and J usage is TRBJ1-6; no reliable D call. Germline V gene sequence: CDR1 SGDLS, CDR2 YYNGEE. The CDR3 contains 13 residues. V was pared by 0 bases and J by 15 bases, with 13 bases between. CDR3 coding DNA: TGTGCCAGCAGCGTAGAGGCAGGTGGTGGCCTCCACTTT. Amino acid sequence: CASSVEAGGGLHF.

The J gene is TRBJ1-1, the V gene TRBV4-2; 7 bases map to TRBD1. V lost 5 bases and J lost 6; bases outside the gene matches: 9. Germline values: CDR1 LGHNA, CDR2 YNFKEQ. CDR3 length: 14 amino acids. The CDR3 loop reads CASSSRQGTSEAFF. The CDR3 DNA reads as TGTGCCAGCAGCAGCCGACAGGGTACCTCTGAAGCTTTCTTT.

CDR3 bases: TGTGCCCCGCGCCGGGAGACCCAGTACTTC. Amino acids: CAPRRETQYF. This chain joins TRBV24-1 and TRBJ2-5, with D unresolved. The length of the CDR3 is 10 residues. The germline gives CDR1 KGHDR, CDR2 SFDVKD. Deletions cut 12 bases from V and 5 bases from J, with 9 bases between.

As DNA, the CDR3 is TGTGCCAGTAGGACCGGGGGGCTCGGAGCTTTCTTT. Amino acid sequence: CASRTGGLGAFF. V usage is TRBV19 and J usage is TRBJ1-1; D possibly corresponds to TRBD1 (6 bases). CDR1 is LNHDA and CDR2 is SQIVND in the germline V gene (reference sequence). This CDR3 comprises 12 residues. The V gene lost 6 bases and the J gene lost 10 bases, with 15 bases spanning the gap.

The chain links TRBV3-1 (or the pseudogene TRBV3-2) to TRBJ1-6; D is unclear. V dropped 0 bases and J dropped 0 bases, with 9 bases sitting between them. The germline CDR1 and CDR2 sequences are LGHDT and YNNKEL (reference sequence). The length of the CDR3 is 17 residues. CDR3: CASSQDNSYSYNSPLHF. The DNA of the CDR3 is TGTGCCAGCAGCCAAGATAACTCCTACTCCTATAATTCACCCCTCCACTTT.